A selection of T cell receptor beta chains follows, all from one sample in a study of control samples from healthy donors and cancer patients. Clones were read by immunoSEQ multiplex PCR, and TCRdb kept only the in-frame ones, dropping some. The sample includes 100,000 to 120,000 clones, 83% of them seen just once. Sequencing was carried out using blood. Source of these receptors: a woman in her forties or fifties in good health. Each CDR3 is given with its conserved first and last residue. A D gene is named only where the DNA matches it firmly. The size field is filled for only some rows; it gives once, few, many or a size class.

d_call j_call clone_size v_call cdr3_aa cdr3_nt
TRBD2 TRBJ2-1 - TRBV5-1 CASSLIGLAGLHEQFF TGCGCCAGCAGCTTAATAGGACTAGCGGGATTGCATGAGCAGTTCTTC
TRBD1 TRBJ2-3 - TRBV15 CATSREKGTGGARKTDTQYF TGTGCCACCAGCAGAGAAAAAGGGACAGGGGGCGCTCGGAAGACAGATACGCAGTATTTT
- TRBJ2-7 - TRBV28 CASSLTRAEQYF TGTGCCAGCAGTCTAACACGGGCGGAGCAGTACTTC
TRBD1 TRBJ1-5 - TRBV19 CASRRGQGGNQPQHF TGTGCCAGTAGGAGAGGACAGGGGGGGAATCAGCCCCAGCATTTT
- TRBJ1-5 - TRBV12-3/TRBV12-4 CASRRGNQPQHF TGTGCCAGCAGACGAGGCAATCAGCCCCAGCATTTT
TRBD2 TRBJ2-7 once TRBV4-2 CASSPAGVGEQYF TGTGCCAGCAGCCCAGCGGGAGTAGGCGAGCAGTACTTC
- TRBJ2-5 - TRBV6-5 CASTMAETQYF TGTGCCAGCACCATGGCTGAGACCCAGTACTTC
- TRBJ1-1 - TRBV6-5 CASKPGARGEAFF TGTGCCAGCAAGCCCGGGGCACGGGGGGAAGCTTTCTTT
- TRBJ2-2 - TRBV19 CASSIKVFGELFF TGTGCCAGTAGTATAAAAGTATTCGGGGAGCTGTTTTTT
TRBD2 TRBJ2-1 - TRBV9 CASNPAGEWYNEQFF TGTGCCAGCAACCCGGCGGGGGAATGGTACAATGAGCAGTTCTTC
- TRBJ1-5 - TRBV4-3 CASSQSRREPQHF TGCGCCAGCAGCCAATCTCGGCGGGAGCCCCAGCATTTT
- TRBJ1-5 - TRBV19 CASSIRVNNQPQHF TGTGCCAGTAGTATAAGGGTCAACAATCAGCCCCAGCATTTT
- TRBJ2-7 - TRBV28 CASSPNAEQYF TGTGCCAGCAGTCCTAATGCCGAGCAGTACTTC
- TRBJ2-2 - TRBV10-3 CAITGNPETGELFF TGTGCCATCACGGGGAACCCTGAGACCGGGGAGCTGTTTTTT
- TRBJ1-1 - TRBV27 CASSLSGETEAFF TGTGCCAGCAGTTTATCAGGGGAGACTGAAGCTTTCTTT
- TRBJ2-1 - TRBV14 CASSQLGGAPAFEQFF TGTGCCAGCAGCCAACTGGGGGGCGCGCCGGCCTTTGAGCAGTTCTTC
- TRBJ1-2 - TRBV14 CASSQDLQGYYGYTF TGTGCCAGCAGCCAAGACCTTCAGGGGTACTATGGCTACACCTTC
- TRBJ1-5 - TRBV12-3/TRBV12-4 CASSQGTGQPQHF TGTGCCAGCAGCCAGGGAACCGGTCAGCCCCAGCATTTT
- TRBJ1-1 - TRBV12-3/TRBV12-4 CASSLSVSKAFF TGTGCCAGCAGCCTCTCGGTCAGCAAAGCTTTCTTT
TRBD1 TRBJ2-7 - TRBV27 CASRSGTGGFYEQYF TGTGCCAGCCGATCCGGGACAGGGGGCTTTTACGAGCAGTACTTC
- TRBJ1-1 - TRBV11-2 CASSLAARGGTEAFF TGTGCCAGCAGCTTAGCGGCTAGGGGGGGAACTGAAGCTTTCTTT
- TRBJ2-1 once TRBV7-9 CASSLWGRGNEQFF TGTGCCAGCAGCTTATGGGGCAGGGGCAATGAGCAGTTCTTC